These 25 T cell receptor beta chains share one sample of origin, sequenced in a study of T cells in Graves' hyperthyroidism and ophthalmopathy. RNA transcripts provided the source from which TCR beta CDR3 regions were amplified. The TCR CDR3 first-round RT-PCR relied on the HTBI primer set. TCRdb re-called the multiplex PCR reads with MiXCR, one entry per CDR3 protein. The sample lists 200,000 to 250,000 distinct CDR3 sequences; about a sixth were seen once. The sample was blood. The receptors originated from a woman in her late teens or twenties with Graves' ophthalmopathy.

This clonotype has a count of ten or more. The V and J genes are TRBV12-3 or TRBV12-4 and TRBJ2-7, with D uncertain. The V end lost 4 bases, the J end lost 3 bases, and 22 bases lay between the germline ends. CDR3 size: 17 residues. CDR3 sequence: CASSSLSSLPPYYEQYF. CDR3 coding DNA: TGTGCCAGCAGTTCCCTCTCCTCACTTCCCCCTTACTACGAGCAGTACTTC.

The chain recombines TRBV24-1 with TRBJ2-3; TRBD2 matches at 13 bases. Germline V gene data show CDR1 as KGHDR and CDR2 as SFDVKD. The CDR3 sequence is 19 residues long. J gave up 0 bases and V 3 bases, and 8 bases lay outside the gene matches. CDR3 in amino acids: CATSDGLAGDVSSTDTQYF. CDR3 in DNA: TGTGCCACCAGTGATGGACTAGCGGGAGATGTTTCGAGCACAGATACGCAGTATTTT.

This clonotype was counted ten times or more. The chain is built from TRBV5-6 and TRBJ2-7; 8 positions agree with TRBD2. This CDR3 region has 14 residues. The junction had 4 bases not matched to a gene; V was cut back by 2 bases and J by 3 bases. The germline CDR1 and CDR2 sequences are SGHDT and YYEEEE. CDR3 amino acids: CASSLRSGNYEQYF. The CDR3 bases are TGTGCCAGCAGCTTACGTAGCGGGAACTACGAGCAGTACTTC.

In its sample, this clonotype was seen many times. The rearrangement joins TRBV4-1 to TRBJ1-4, with 12 positions matching TRBD1. Germline CDR1 is MGHRA and CDR2 is YSYEKL. J gave up 9 bases and V 0 bases, and 5 bases lay outside the gene matches. CDR3 length equals 16 residues. CDR3 nucleotide sequence: TGCGCCAGCAGCCAAGAGGGGGGACAGGGGGCGAAAAAACTGTTTTTT. It codes for CASSQEGGQGAKKLFF.

This clonotype was recorded many times. The chain uses TRBV10-2 and TRBJ2-7; D unclear. Germline-derived CDR1 and CDR2 are WSHSY and SAAADI. CDR3 length equals 13 residues. V was shortened by 3 bases and J by 2 bases, with 8 bases between the two germline ends. The CDR3 is CASSETVPYEQYF. CDR3 nucleotides: TGCGCCAGCAGTGAAACAGTCCCCTACGAGCAGTACTTC.

Many counts were recorded for this clonotype. This sequence joins TRBV20-1 and TRBJ2-1; 9 bases map to TRBD1. Germline V gene sequence: CDR1 DFQATT, CDR2 SNEGSKA (reference sequence). The CDR3 has 17 amino acids. The V segment lost 3 bases and the J segment 7 bases; nucleotides outside the gene matches: 16. The CDR3 nucleotides read TGCAGTGCTAGCGGGACGTCTGGGGACAGGGTGAGGAATGAGCAGTTCTTC. Its translation: CSASGTSGDRVRNEQFF.

This clonotype was observed at least ten times. This rearrangement joins TRBV11-2 to TRBJ1-4; no firm D call. V was trimmed by 0 bases and J by 4 bases, leaving 9 bases between them. Per germline, CDR1 SGHAT and CDR2 FQNNGV. CDR3 length equals 15 residues. Here the CDR3 reads CASSLDRWGNEKLFF. The CDR3 region has the DNA TGTGCCAGCAGCTTAGATCGGTGGGGTAATGAAAAACTGTTTTTT.

This clonotype was detected many times. DNA of the CDR3: TGCAGCGTTGAAGGCGGGAGGGGACACAATGAGCAGTTCTTC. This encodes CSVEGGRGHNEQFF. The rearrangement links TRBV29-1 to TRBJ2-1, with 9 bases fitting TRBD2. Trimming cost V 1 base and J 5 bases; bases outside gene matches: 3. In germline, CDR1 is SQVTM, CDR2 ANQGSEA. The CDR3 extends over 14 amino acids.

In this sample, this clonotype turned up many times. The V call is TRBV4-1, the J call TRBJ2-3; 8 bases fit TRBD2. The V gene end was trimmed by 1 base and the J gene end by 3 bases; junction bases not matched to a gene: 9. From germline, CDR1 is MGHRA and CDR2 YSYEKL. There are 17 residues in the CDR3. CDR3 nucleotides: TGCGCCAGCAGCCAAGTTCGTCGTACGGGGGGGACAGATACGCAGTATTTT. Its protein is CASSQVRRTGGTDTQYF.

This clonotype was detected many times. The V and J genes are TRBV2 and TRBJ1-1; TRBD1 matches 7 bases. V shed 6 bases, J shed 12 bases, and the junction held 10 bases outside the gene matches. CDR3 length: 12 amino acids. CDR1 is SNHLY, CDR2 FYNNEI, per germline. The CDR3 DNA sequence: TGTGCCAGCAGCTATGACAGGGAGTGGACTTTCTTT. Encoded protein: CASSYDREWTFF.

Many counts were recorded for this clonotype. The chain combines TRBV6-1 with TRBJ2-3; D possibly corresponds to TRBD1 (6 bases). There are 16 residues in the CDR3. The V gene's germline CDR1 is MNHNS and CDR2 SASEGT. The germline V and J ends were trimmed by 5 bases and 5 bases, with 20 bases remaining between them. CDR3 in DNA: TGTGCCAGCAGTTTCTTACCTGGGGCCAGGGGAGATACGCAGTATTTT. It translates to CASSFLPGARGDTQYF.

Only one count was recorded for this clonotype. This sequence may be a read error, since a much larger clone differs from it by one base. The chain is built from TRBV6-2 or TRBV6-3 and TRBJ2-7, with D perhaps TRBD2 (5 bases). This CDR3 is 14 amino acids long. Germline loops: CDR1 MNHEY, CDR2 SVGEGT. The CDR3 coding sequence is TGTACCAGCAGTACGGGGTTAAGTATTTCCGAGCAGTACTTC. Translating gives CTSSTGLSISEQYF.

This clonotype was seen at least ten times. Written as DNA, the CDR3 is TGTGCCAGCAGCTTACTAAACGAGCAGTACTTC. The encoded protein is CASSLLNEQYF. This chain uses TRBV7-2 with TRBJ2-7; D not resolved. There are 11 residues in the CDR3. Germline V gene lookup returns CDR1 SGHTA and CDR2 FQGNSA. V was trimmed by 2 bases and J by 5 bases, leaving 4 bases between them.

At least ten counts were recorded for this clonotype. This chain joins TRBV28 and TRBJ2-3; 12 nucleotides align to TRBD2. CDR1 is MDHEN, CDR2 SYDVKM, per germline. V shed 2 bases, J shed 8 bases, and the junction held 11 bases outside the gene matches. This CDR3 contains 17 residues. In nucleotides, the CDR3 is TGTGCCAGCAGTTTACGGTCGGCTAGCGGGGGGGTGGCTACGCAGTATTTT. It specifies CASSLRSASGGVATQYF.

The V call is TRBV28, the J call TRBJ2-3; TRBD2 aligns across 13 bases. The CDR3 is made up of 18 amino acids. After removal of 7 bases from V and 4 bases from J, the junction contained 14 bases not matched to a gene. Germline values: CDR1 MDHEN, CDR2 SYDVKM. The CDR3 sequence: CASNPTVRTSGGPDTQYF. As DNA, the CDR3 is TGTGCCAGCAACCCAACGGTGAGGACTAGCGGGGGTCCAGATACGCAGTATTTT.

The sample holds many counts of this clonotype. The chain is built from TRBV6-1 and TRBJ2-1, with TRBD2 matching over 8 bases. The CDR3 runs to 16 residues. Germline V gene data show CDR1 as MNHNS and CDR2 as SASEGT. V was pared by 10 bases and J by 2 bases, with 13 bases of the junction left unmatched. CDR3 region: CATSPQIAGTYNEQFF. Written as DNA, the CDR3 is TGTGCCACCTCACCGCAAATAGCGGGGACCTACAATGAGCAGTTCTTC.

This clonotype was counted at least ten times. This chain joins TRBV18 and TRBJ2-3; perhaps TRBD1 as D (5 bases). V lost 4 bases and J 2 bases, leaving 19 bases between the germline ends. The CDR3 has 17 residues. Per germline, CDR1 KGHSH and CDR2 LQKENI. CDR3 in amino acids: CASSRKSGPRATDTQYF. In DNA, the CDR3 is TGTGCCAGCTCACGAAAATCCGGACCCAGGGCCACAGATACGCAGTATTTT.

The sample holds many counts of this clonotype. V is TRBV28 and J is TRBJ2-4; maybe TRBD2 (6 bases). Germline lookup yields CDR1 MDHEN and CDR2 SYDVKM. V dropped 4 bases and J dropped 4 bases, with 8 bases sitting between them. The CDR3 loop spans 13 amino acids. The CDR3 bases are TGTGCCAGCAGTTCCGGGACTAAAAACATTCAGTACTTC. Protein product: CASSSGTKNIQYF.

This clonotype was picked up many times. The chain combines TRBV5-1 with TRBJ1-2; no reliable D call. The length of the CDR3 is 14 residues. V was trimmed by 5 bases and J by 0 bases, leaving 11 bases between them. CDR1 and CDR2 from the germline V gene are SGHRS and YFSETQ. In DNA, the CDR3 is TGCGCCAGCAGGGGATCGACGGCTAACTATGGCTACACCTTC. This translates into CASRGSTANYGYTF.

The J gene is TRBJ2-7, the V gene TRBV11-3, with TRBD2 identical over 12 bases. V lost 4 bases and J lost 3; bases outside the gene matches: 25. CDR3 length: 22 residues. Germline V gives CDR1 SGHNT, CDR2 YENEEA. The CDR3 loop is CASSSNPGDSSASGRGDYEQYF. CDR3 sequence (DNA): TGTGCCAGCAGCTCCAATCCTGGGGACTCATCGGCTAGCGGGAGGGGGGACTACGAGCAGTACTTC.

There are a few counts of this clonotype. The genes are TRBV10-3 and TRBJ1-5, with 10 bases lining up with TRBD1. J was trimmed by 7 bases and V by 4 bases; bases with no gene match: 16. Germline lookup yields CDR1 ENHRY and CDR2 SYGVKD. The CDR3 is 18 residues long. This CDR3 is CAISGGSPRQGAGQPQHF. The CDR3 nucleotides are TGTGCCATCAGTGGCGGTAGCCCTCGACAGGGGGCAGGGCAGCCCCAGCATTTT.

This clonotype was found many times. The V gene is TRBV12-3 or TRBV12-4, the J gene TRBJ1-1, with 7 bases lining up with TRBD1. After removal of 7 bases from V and 0 bases from J, the junction contained 8 bases not matched to a gene. The CDR3 has 15 residues. In DNA, the CDR3 is TGTGCCAGCACAAAGGCACAGGGGCTGAACACTGAAGCTTTCTTT. It specifies CASTKAQGLNTEAFF.

The V call is TRBV24-1, the J call TRBJ2-1; tentatively, D is TRBD1 or TRBD2 (5 bases each). The CDR3 length is 15 residues. Trimming took off 5 bases at V and 4 bases at J, with 14 bases between the two ends. Germline V gene lookup returns CDR1 KGHDR and CDR2 SFDVKD. Here the CDR3 reads CATSGGTAAYNEQFF. The CDR3 DNA reads TGTGCCACCAGTGGGGGGACGGCTGCATACAATGAGCAGTTCTTC.

This clonotype was observed many times. The gene calls are TRBV5-1 and TRBJ2-1, with 10 bases aligning to TRBD2. The CDR3 sequence is 17 residues long. Germline CDR1 and CDR2: SGHRS and YFSETQ. V lost 0 bases, J lost 5 bases, and 8 bases stayed unmatched. The CDR3 loop is CASSLELAGAGNNEQFF. CDR3 nucleotides: TGCGCCAGCAGCTTGGAGCTAGCGGGAGCGGGAAACAATGAGCAGTTCTTC.

The genes are TRBV20-1 and TRBJ2-1; 9 bases are shared with TRBD2. V was clipped by 3 bases and J by 7 bases; unmatched bases: 4. CDR1 is DFQATT, CDR2 SNEGSKA, per germline (reference sequence). This CDR3 contains 13 residues. The CDR3 here is CSARGLAGNEQFF. DNA for the CDR3: TGCAGTGCTAGGGGGCTAGCGGGGAATGAGCAGTTCTTC.